The 23 T cell receptor beta chains below come from one sample, sequenced in a study of T-cell reconstitution after alpha-beta-depleted transplantation in children. Preparing the TCRbeta library involved the use of unique molecular identifiers. TCRdb reprocessed the PCR reads via MiXCR and lists one record per CDR3 protein. The sample contains fewer than 450,000 distinct CDR3 sequences, roughly 17% of which appear only once. The material sequenced was PBMCs, mostly from graft donor cells, taken 360 days after TCRalphabeta/CD19-depleted stem cell transplant. The receptors come from a male patient between 2 and 15 years old who had a stem cell transplant for acute lymphoblastic leukemia, so the T cells may come from the graft donor.

This chain connects TRBV23-1 to TRBJ2-2, with D possibly TRBD2 on 6 matching bases. TRBV23-1 is an ORF, with its function uncertain. Trimming removed 3 bases at V and 4 bases at J, with 15 bases between. This CDR3 comprises 16 residues. The CDR3 sequence is CASSHARDWPTGELFF. CDR3 sequence (DNA): TGCGCCAGCAGTCACGCCCGGGACTGGCCCACCGGGGAGCTGTTTTTT.

The table lists this clonotype with a few counts. This chain uses TRBV6-5 with TRBJ1-6; 8 bases fit TRBD1. Germline-derived CDR1 and CDR2 are MNHEY and SVGAGI. The CDR3 is made up of 13 amino acids. The V segment lost 6 bases and the J segment 10 bases; nucleotides outside the gene matches: 5. The CDR3 is CASSPGQGSPLHF. DNA of the CDR3: TGTGCCAGCAGCCCTGGACAGGGCTCACCCCTCCACTTT.

The chain links TRBV4-1 to TRBJ2-1; D is perhaps TRBD1 (5 bases). V lost 8 bases, J lost 5 bases, and 13 bases lay in between. This CDR3 spans 13 amino acids. Germline V gene sequence: CDR1 MGHRA, CDR2 YSYEKL. The CDR3 protein is CASAPVDNNEQFF. As DNA, the CDR3 is TGCGCCAGCGCCCCGGTGGACAACAATGAGCAGTTCTTC.

This sequence joins TRBV29-1 and TRBJ2-1; 9 bases match TRBD1. In germline, CDR1 is SQVTM, CDR2 ANQGSEA. CDR3 size: 14 residues. J gave up 3 bases and V 7 bases, and 7 bases lay outside the gene matches. This CDR3 reads CSGKQGAVYNEQFF. CDR3 nucleotide sequence: TGCAGCGGGAAACAGGGGGCCGTCTACAATGAGCAGTTCTTC.

This clonotype has a single count. The V gene is TRBV28, the J gene TRBJ2-2; D unclear. Germline CDR1 and CDR2: MDHEN and SYDVKM. V was shortened by 2 bases and J by 7 bases, with 14 bases between the two germline ends. The CDR3 is 15 amino acids. The CDR3 protein is CASSLASRRSGELFF. The CDR3 nucleotides read TGTGCCAGCAGTTTAGCGTCTAGAAGGAGCGGGGAGCTGTTTTTT. Full variable domain (rest looked up from reference TRBV28 and TRBJ2-2): DVKVTQSSRYLVKRTGEKVFLECVQDMDHENMFWYRQDPGLGLRLIYFSYDVKMKEKGDIPEGYSVSREKKERFSLILESASTNQTSMYLCASSLASRRSGELFFGEGSRLTVL.

This clonotype was seen only a few times. V usage is TRBV6-1 and J usage is TRBJ2-7; 10 nucleotides agree with TRBD2. Germline values: CDR1 MNHNS, CDR2 SASEGT. J gave up 3 bases and V 6 bases, and 11 bases lay outside the gene matches. The CDR3 totals 16 residues. The CDR3 DNA reads as TGTGCCAGCAGGAGCCTGGGACTAGCGCGAAACTACGAGCAGTACTTC. Protein sequence: CASRSLGLARNYEQYF.

There are a few counts of this clonotype. The rearrangement joins TRBV19 to TRBJ1-5, with 9 bases aligning to TRBD1. V trimming: 4 bases; J trimming: 6 bases; junction bases outside the gene matches: 4. The CDR3 length is 14 residues. Germline lookup yields CDR1 LNHDA and CDR2 SQIVND (reference sequence). The CDR3 region has the DNA TGTGCCAGTAGTACCACAGGGGGCGGTCAGCCCCAGCATTTT. Residues: CASSTTGGGQPQHF.

This clonotype appeared a few times. The chain combines TRBV6-5 with TRBJ2-5, with TRBD1 identical over 9 bases. This CDR3 is 14 amino acids long. The germline V gene has CDR1 MNHEY and CDR2 SVGAGI. The junction had 5 bases not matched to a gene; V was cut back by 5 bases and J by 4 bases. The CDR3 spells CASSITGGTETQYF. DNA for the CDR3: TGTGCCAGCAGTATCACAGGGGGCACAGAGACCCAGTACTTC.

Ten or more counts support this clonotype. The CDR3 sequence is CASSYQRTAPLLSSYNEQFF. In DNA form, the CDR3 reads TGTGCCAGCAGTTACCAGAGAACAGCTCCTCTCCTGAGCTCCTACAATGAGCAGTTCTTC. The rearrangement joins TRBV6-2 or TRBV6-3 to TRBJ2-1, with D unresolved. The CDR3 is 20 residues long. In germline, CDR1 is MNHEY, CDR2 SVGEGT. The V gene lost 2 bases and the J gene lost 0 bases, with 23 bases spanning the gap.

The chain recombines TRBV20-1 with TRBJ2-5; D remains ambiguous. Trimming took off 5 bases at V and 4 bases at J, with 8 bases between the two ends. This CDR3 is 11 amino acids long. The germline V gene encodes CDR1 DFQATT and CDR2 SNEGSKA (reference sequence). The chain's CDR3 is CSARSLETQYF. In DNA, the CDR3 is TGCAGTGCTCGGTCCCTAGAGACCCAGTACTTC.

The sample holds a few counts of this clonotype. V is TRBV28 and J is TRBJ2-5, with D possibly matching TRBD1 (5 bases). V was clipped by 4 bases and J by 5 bases, with 11 bases between them. Germline CDR1 MDHEN, CDR2 SYDVKM. The CDR3 extends over 13 amino acids. The chain's CDR3 is CASSYRLGETQYF. The CDR3 DNA reads as TGTGCCAGCAGTTACAGGTTAGGGGAGACCCAGTACTTC.

This sequence joins TRBV4-2 and TRBJ2-7; 8 positions agree with TRBD1. This CDR3 region has 18 residues. With 0 bases clipped from V and 1 base from J, the junction kept 11 bases outside the gene matches. The germline V gene encodes CDR1 LGHNA and CDR2 YNFKEQ. CDR3 in DNA: TGTGCCAGCAGCCAAGATTGGCCACAGGGGGGTAGGTCCTACGAGCAGTACTTC. Amino acids: CASSQDWPQGGRSYEQYF.

This clonotype has just a few counts. This chain uses TRBV5-1 with TRBJ2-7; TRBD1 matches at 8 bases. Germline loops: CDR1 SGHRS, CDR2 YFSETQ. This CDR3 is built from 15 residues. Trimming removed 1 base from V and 2 bases from J; junction bases left unmatched: 5. CDR3 bases: TGCGCCAGCAGCTTGCGGACAGGGTTGACCTACGAGCAGTACTTC. It yields the protein CASSLRTGLTYEQYF. Drawing the rest from reference TRBV5-1 and TRBJ2-7, the complete variable domain is KAGVTQTPRYLIKTRGQQVTLSCSPISGHRSVSWYQQTPGQGLQFLFEYFSETQRNKGNFPGRFSGRQFSNSRSEMNVSTLELGDSALYLCASSLRTGLTYEQYFGPGTRLTVT.

This clonotype was detected a few times. This chain links TRBV12-3 or TRBV12-4 with TRBJ2-7; 9 bases agree with TRBD2. The CDR3 sequence is 15 residues long. V lost 5 bases to trimming and J lost 4 bases; unmatched junction nucleotides: 9. CDR3: CASSQERLAGYEQYF. As DNA, the CDR3 is TGTGCCAGCAGTCAAGAGAGGCTAGCGGGATACGAGCAGTACTTC.

V and J are TRBV25-1 and TRBJ2-7, with 8 positions matching TRBD2. CDR3 length: 17 residues. V lost 4 bases to trimming and J lost 4 bases; unmatched junction nucleotides: 15. Germline CDR1 MGHDK, CDR2 SYGVNS. CDR3 in amino acids: CASSGSHPQRESYEQYF. The CDR3 DNA reads TGTGCCAGCAGTGGATCCCACCCCCAGCGGGAGTCGTACGAGCAGTACTTC.

The table lists this clonotype with a few counts. The chain recombines TRBV2 with TRBJ2-5; the match to TRBD2 covers 14 bases. V was pared by 6 bases and J by 2 bases, with 5 bases of the junction left unmatched. The CDR3 length is 16 residues. CDR1 is SNHLY, CDR2 FYNNEI, per germline. This chain's CDR3 is CASRPGLAGEQETQYF. CDR3 bases: TGTGCCAGCAGGCCGGGACTAGCGGGAGAGCAAGAGACCCAGTACTTC.

In its sample, this clonotype was seen many times. The chain carries TRBV10-3 and TRBJ2-3, with 14 positions matching TRBD2. CDR3 size: 17 residues. V gave up 8 bases and J gave up 5 bases; unmatched junction bases: 12. The V gene's germline CDR1 is ENHRY and CDR2 SYGVKD. The CDR3 DNA reads as TGTGCCATCGGAGAAACGACTAGCGGGAGGGAGCAAGATACGCAGTATTTT. Protein sequence: CAIGETTSGREQDTQYF.

The chain employs TRBV12-3 or TRBV12-4 and TRBJ2-7; 9 bases are a match to TRBD2. This CDR3 has 20 amino acids. V was clipped by 3 bases and J by 1 base; unmatched bases: 19. CDR3 residues: CASSFLRGRAPSYPSYEQYF. In DNA form, the CDR3 reads TGTGCCAGCAGTTTCCTTCGCGGGAGGGCGCCGTCCTATCCATCCTACGAGCAGTACTTC.

The CDR3 DNA reads TGTGCCAGCAGTCACACCTGGGGAAGTCAGCCCCAGCATTTT. It translates to CASSHTWGSQPQHF. The chain combines TRBV6-5 with TRBJ1-5; D gene uncertain. With 5 bases removed from V and 6 bases from J, the gap between germline ends came to 14 bases. Germline values: CDR1 MNHEY, CDR2 SVGAGI. The CDR3 contains 14 residues.

The chain links TRBV5-6 to TRBJ2-7; D unclear. Looked up from germline, CDR1 is SGHDT and CDR2 is YYEEEE. CDR3 length: 15 amino acids. The germline V and J ends were trimmed by 4 bases and 2 bases, with 16 bases remaining between them. This CDR3 is CASSPTVRDAYEQYF. The CDR3 DNA is TGTGCCAGCAGCCCAACCGTTCGAGATGCCTACGAGCAGTACTTC.

V and J are TRBV6-5 and TRBJ2-5; 9 bases are a match to TRBD1. The V gene end was trimmed by 0 bases and the J gene end by 3 bases; junction bases not matched to a gene: 2. The CDR3 runs to 15 residues. Germline V CDR1 and CDR2: MNHEY, SVGAGI. The CDR3 sequence is CASSYSGTGKETQYF. In nucleotides, the CDR3 is TGTGCCAGCAGTTACTCCGGGACAGGGAAAGAGACCCAGTACTTC.

This clonotype was seen more than once but under ten times. The V gene is TRBV12-3 or TRBV12-4, the J gene TRBJ2-1, with TRBD2 identical over 8 bases. This CDR3 is 13 amino acids long. In nucleotides, the CDR3 is TGTGTGGTGGCGGGAGGCTCCTACAATGAGCAGTTCTTC. Protein: CVVAGGSYNEQFF.

This clonotype was observed a few times. The rearrangement links TRBV20-1 to TRBJ1-3; D is unclear. The CDR3 has 14 amino acids. Germline CDR1 is DFQATT and CDR2 is SNEGSKA (reference sequence). Trimming stripped 0 bases from V and 4 bases from J, with 10 bases between. CDR3 sequence reads: CSARDFNSGNTIYF. The CDR3 region has the DNA TGCAGTGCTAGAGATTTCAATTCAGGAAACACCATATATTTT.